Listed below are T cell receptor beta chains from one sample, sequenced in a study of T cells after yellow fever vaccination. TCRdb fed the 5' RACE reads into MiXCR, producing one record per CDR3 protein. Of some 350,000 distinct CDR3 sequences in the sample, over 3.5% were seen once. Sequences were derived from PBMCs, sampled 5 days after the yellow fever booster vaccination. The receptors were sampled from a man between 18 and 35 years old who received the YFV17D yellow fever vaccine. Both conserved end residues are part of each CDR3. The D gene is left open where the match is weak. Clone size is shown for a subset of rows, as once, few, many or a class of expanded clone.

D	V	size	J	CDR3	DNA
TRBD1	TRBV7-2	-	TRBJ2-7	CASSLPRGQGMGEQYF	TGTGCCAGCAGCCTACCTAGGGGACAGGGGATGGGCGAGCAGTACTTC
-	TRBV20-1	many	TRBJ1-2	CSAILHTVDGYTF	TGCAGTGCCATTCTTCACACAGTCGATGGCTACACCTTC
-	TRBV6-5	many	TRBJ2-4	CASSSLRALNIQYF	TGTGCCAGCAGTTCCCTGCGGGCCCTAAACATTCAGTACTTC
TRBD2	TRBV12-3/TRBV12-4	few	TRBJ2-3	CASRGTSGNTDTQYF	TGTGCCAGCAGGGGGACTAGCGGGAACACAGATACGCAGTATTTT
-	TRBV6-5	-	TRBJ2-6	CASSPEGGLSSGANVLTF	TGTGCCAGCAGCCCGGAGGGGGGACTAAGCTCTGGGGCCAACGTCCTGACTTTC
-	TRBV4-1	many	TRBJ1-5	CASSPTGGSNQPQHF	TGCGCCAGCAGCCCAACGGGGGGGAGCAATCAGCCCCAGCATTTT
-	TRBV1	-	TRBJ2-3	CTSSQERAGGLTDTQYF	TGCACCAGCAGCCAAGAACGGGCGGGGGGCCTCACAGATACGCAGTATTTT
-	TRBV18	few	TRBJ2-3	CASSPHVLDTQYF	TGTGCCAGCTCACCGCATGTTTTGGATACGCAGTATTTT
TRBD1	TRBV7-6	many	TRBJ2-5	CASSAGTAQETQYF	TGTGCCAGCAGCGCCGGGACAGCACAAGAGACCCAGTACTTC
-	TRBV4-2	-	TRBJ1-2	CASSQDTSDRINYGYTF	TGTGCCAGCAGCCAAGATACCAGCGATAGGATTAACTATGGCTACACCTTC
TRBD2	TRBV29-1	many	TRBJ2-5	CSVATLAGQETQYF	TGCAGCGTTGCAACCCTAGCGGGTCAAGAGACCCAGTACTTC
-	TRBV7-9	few	TRBJ1-3	CASSSELAGNTIYF	TGTGCCAGCAGTTCGGAGCTAGCTGGAAACACCATATATTTT
-	TRBV29-1	many	TRBJ1-1	CSAYRPMNTEAFF	TGCAGCGCATACAGGCCTATGAACACTGAAGCTTTCTTT
TRBD1	TRBV5-1	-	TRBJ2-6	CASRNRDRGGAGANVLTF	TGCGCCAGCAGGAACCGGGACAGGGGAGGAGCTGGGGCCAACGTCCTGACTTTC
TRBD2	TRBV20-1	-	TRBJ2-1	CSAREQGLVRYNEQFF	TGCAGTGCTAGAGAGCAGGGACTAGTCCGATACAATGAGCAGTTCTTC